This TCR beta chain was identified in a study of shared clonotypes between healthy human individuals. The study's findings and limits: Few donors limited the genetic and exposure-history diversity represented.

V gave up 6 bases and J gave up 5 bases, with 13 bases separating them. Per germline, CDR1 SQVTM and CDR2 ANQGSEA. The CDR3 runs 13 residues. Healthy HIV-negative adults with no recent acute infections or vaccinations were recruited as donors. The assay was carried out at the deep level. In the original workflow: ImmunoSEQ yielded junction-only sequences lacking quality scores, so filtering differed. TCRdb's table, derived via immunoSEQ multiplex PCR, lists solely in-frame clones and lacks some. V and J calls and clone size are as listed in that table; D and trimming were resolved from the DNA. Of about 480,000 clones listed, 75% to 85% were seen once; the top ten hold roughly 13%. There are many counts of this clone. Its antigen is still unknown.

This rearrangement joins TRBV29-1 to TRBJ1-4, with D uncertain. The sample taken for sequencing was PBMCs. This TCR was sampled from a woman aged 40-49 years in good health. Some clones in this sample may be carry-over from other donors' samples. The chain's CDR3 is CSVRKSPNEKLFF. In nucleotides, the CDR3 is TGCAGCGTCCGAAAGTCTCCGAATGAAAAACTGTTTTTT.